The 30 T cell receptor beta chains below all came from one sample that was sequenced in a study of spatial heterogeneity in lung cancer. MiXCR, run by TCRdb on the 5' RACE reads, gives a single entry per CDR3 protein. The sample contains 17,000 or so distinct CDR3 sequences, over 9% of which appear only once. The time point denotes: blood at routine non-recurrence follow-up after resection. Here the sequenced sample was PBMCs, taken at follow-up. Receptor source: a male donor with early-stage non-small cell lung cancer.

This clonotype was seen at least ten times. The chain couples TRBV21-1 to TRBJ1-1; the DNA was not compared with TRBD1, the D call given in the table. TRBV21-1 is recorded as a pseudogene. The CDR3 spans 16 residues. The CDR3: CASSSQSDRGNTEAFF. The CDR3 nucleotides are TGTGCCAGCAGCTCTCAAAGTGACAGGGGAAACACTGAAGCTTTCTTT.

This clonotype appeared many times. This chain links TRBV11-2 with TRBJ2-2; weak D call: TRBD1 (6 bases). The V end lost 3 bases, the J end lost 5 bases, and 13 bases lay between the germline ends. There are 15 residues in the CDR3. Germline CDR1 reads SGHAT; CDR2 reads FQNNGV. This CDR3 is CASSLLGAETGELFF. CDR3 nucleotide sequence: TGTGCCAGCAGCTTGTTGGGGGCGGAAACCGGGGAGCTGTTTTTT. Together with reference TRBV11-2 and TRBJ2-2, the CDR3 gives the full variable domain: EAGVAQSPRYKIIEKRQSVAFWCNPISGHATLYWYQQILGQGPKLLIQFQNNGVVDDSQLPKDRFSAERLKGVDSTLKIQPAKLEDSAVYLCASSLLGAETGELFFGEGSRLTVL.

This clonotype was found many times. This chain connects TRBV19 to TRBJ1-1, with unresolved D. The germline V and J ends were trimmed by 5 bases and 6 bases, with 19 bases remaining between them. In germline, CDR1 is LNHDA, CDR2 SQIVND (reference sequence). The CDR3 spans 15 residues. The CDR3 here is CASSPSQAGFAEAFF. CDR3 nucleotides: TGTGCCAGTAGTCCAAGCCAGGCCGGTTTCGCTGAAGCTTTCTTT.

This clonotype was observed at least ten times. The chain combines TRBV27 with TRBJ1-2; D is undetermined. Trimming shortened V by 5 bases and J by 5 bases, and 12 bases separated the two germline ends. The CDR3 runs 13 residues. CDR1 and CDR2 from the germline V gene are MNHEY and SMNVEV (reference sequence). The CDR3 nucleotides read TGTGCCAGCAGTCTGACGGGCGGTTATGGCTACACCTTC. It translates to CASSLTGGYGYTF.

This clonotype was detected ten times or more. This rearrangement joins TRBV24-1 to TRBJ2-1, with D maybe TRBD1 (5 bases). The length of the CDR3 is 17 residues. Germline CDR1 reads KGHDR; CDR2 reads SFDVKD. V was cut by 3 bases and J by 5 bases, with 19 bases left in between. CDR3 sequence: CATSDPKLTGHNNEQFF. Here the CDR3 DNA reads TGTGCCACCAGTGATCCGAAGCTTACAGGACATAACAATGAGCAGTTCTTC.

This clonotype was observed at least ten times. For the CDR3, the DNA is TGTGCCACAGCTACCGGGGTCACAGATACGCAGTATTTT. This gives the protein CATATGVTDTQYF. The chain has TRBV19 and TRBJ2-3; TRBD2 is a possible D gene (5 bases). The ends were cut back, 10 bases at V and 2 bases at J, with 13 bases in the middle. The CDR3 spans 13 residues. Looked up from germline, CDR1 is LNHDA and CDR2 is SQIVND (reference sequence).

V usage is TRBV30 and J usage is TRBJ2-3; 8 bases fit TRBD2. Trimming removed 1 base from V and 8 bases from J; junction bases left unmatched: 5. The V gene's germline CDR1 is GTSNPN and CDR2 SVGIG (reference sequence). This CDR3 comprises 13 residues. The CDR3 DNA sequence: TGTGCCTGGAGTGCGGGAGGGCCAGGTACGCAGTATTTT. It is translated as CAWSAGGPGTQYF.

By sample share, this clonotype is medium-sized. The chain recombines TRBV7-2 with TRBJ1-1, with D maybe TRBD1 (5 bases). Trimming left V 7 bases short and J 4 bases short, with 13 bases between. The CDR3 has 13 residues. Germline CDR1 SGHTA, CDR2 FQGNSA. CDR3 sequence: CASTQGRVTEAFF. Here the CDR3 DNA reads TGTGCCAGCACACAAGGCAGGGTCACTGAAGCTTTCTTT.

This chain joins TRBV19 and TRBJ1-1; D is perhaps TRBD1 (6 bases). The CDR3 length is 12 residues. V was clipped by 6 bases and J by 5 bases, with 10 bases between them. Looked up from germline, CDR1 is LNHDA and CDR2 is SQIVND (reference sequence). CDR3 in amino acids: CASRQGYTEAFF. The CDR3 coding sequence is TGTGCCAGTAGACAGGGCTATACTGAAGCTTTCTTT.

The rearrangement links TRBV9 to TRBJ2-5; weak D call: TRBD2 (5 bases). The germline V and J ends were trimmed by 3 bases and 2 bases, with 14 bases remaining between them. The CDR3 is made up of 15 amino acids. Germline values: CDR1 SGDLS, CDR2 YYNGEE. The CDR3 sequence is CASSGGAAPQETQYF. Written as DNA, the CDR3 is TGTGCCAGCAGCGGAGGAGCGGCGCCTCAAGAGACCCAGTACTTC.

The table lists this clonotype with many counts. This chain connects TRBV15 to TRBJ1-2; D gene uncertain. Between the trimmed V and J ends, which lost 1 base and 7 bases, there was a span of 7 bases. Per the germline V gene, CDR1 is LNHNV and CDR2 is YYDKDF (reference sequence). The CDR3 length is 12 residues. This chain's CDR3 is CATSRGRSGYTF. CDR3 coding DNA: TGTGCCACCAGCAGAGGTAGGAGTGGCTACACCTTC.

The genes are TRBV2 and TRBJ2-5, with TRBD1 identical over 7 bases. V was pared by 7 bases and J by 2 bases, with 7 bases of the junction left unmatched. CDR1 and CDR2 (germline): SNHLY, FYNNEI. The CDR3 spans 14 residues. CDR3 region: CASNIQGLQETQYF. CDR3 nucleotides: TGTGCCAGCAATATACAGGGGTTGCAAGAGACCCAGTACTTC.

This clonotype was counted ten times or more. The V call is TRBV7-8, the J call TRBJ2-7; weak D call: TRBD2 (5 bases). Germline values: CDR1 SGHVS, CDR2 FQNEAQ. The CDR3 length is 16 residues. V gave up 2 bases and J gave up 0 bases, with 14 bases separating them. CDR3 sequence: CASSLTASGSSYEQYF. In nucleotides, the CDR3 is TGTGCCAGCAGCTTAACCGCGAGCGGATCCTCCTACGAGCAGTACTTC.

This clonotype was counted between two and nine times. This chain links TRBV5-1 with TRBJ1-6; unclear D gene. Between the trimmed V and J ends, which lost 0 bases and 6 bases, there was a span of 7 bases. The CDR3 is 14 amino acids. CDR1 is SGHRS, CDR2 YFSETQ, per germline. This CDR3 reads CASSLDRGNSPLHF. In DNA form, the CDR3 reads TGCGCCAGCAGCTTGGATCGGGGTAATTCACCCCTCCACTTT. The full variable domain, in which reference TRBV5-1 and TRBJ1-6 provide the parts outside the CDR3, is KAGVTQTPRYLIKTRGQQVTLSCSPISGHRSVSWYQQTPGQGLQFLFEYFSETQRNKGNFPGRFSGRQFSNSRSEMNVSTLELGDSALYLCASSLDRGNSPLHFGNGTRLTVT.

This clonotype has just a few counts. J is TRBJ2-2 and V is TRBV28; a possible D gene is TRBD1 (5 bases). V was shortened by 10 bases and J by 6 bases, with 18 bases between the two germline ends. Germline-derived CDR1 and CDR2 are MDHEN and SYDVKM. The CDR3 covers 14 residues. Here the CDR3 DNA reads TGTGCCACCAAGATCCCAGGGTCCTCCGGGGAGCTGTTTTTT. This translates into CATKIPGSSGELFF.

This clonotype is medium-sized within its sample. This chain connects TRBV3-1 to TRBJ2-1, with 7 nucleotides matching TRBD2. Germline assignment: CDR1 LGHDT and CDR2 YNNKEL (reference sequence). The CDR3 sequence is 16 residues long. V dropped 0 bases and J dropped 4; count of bases not matched to a gene: 6. Here the CDR3 reads CASSQDREGAYNEQFF. CDR3 nucleotide sequence: TGTGCCAGCAGCCAAGATAGGGAGGGTGCGTACAATGAGCAGTTCTTC.

This clonotype was detected ten times or more. The chain carries TRBV11-2 and TRBJ2-1; D unresolved. Trimming left V 3 bases short and J 0 bases short, with 9 bases between. Germline CDR1 reads SGHAT; CDR2 reads FQNNGV. This CDR3 has 15 residues. CDR3 sequence reads: CASSFDPSSYNEQFF. The CDR3 DNA is TGTGCCAGCAGCTTCGACCCGAGCTCCTACAATGAGCAGTTCTTC.

J is TRBJ2-1 and V is TRBV7-2, with a tentative D call TRBD2 (5 bases). V lost 5 bases and J lost 4, with 12 bases in between. Germline CDR1 SGHTA, CDR2 FQGNSA. The CDR3 covers 14 residues. Here the CDR3 DNA reads TGTGCCAGCAGCCTACTTGGACTGTACAATGAGCAGTTCTTC. Protein: CASSLLGLYNEQFF.

This clonotype was counted many times. The gene calls are TRBV30 and TRBJ1-6; possible D gene TRBD1, 5 bases. The CDR3 contains 13 residues. The germline V and J ends were trimmed by 1 base and 6 bases, with 7 bases remaining between them. Germline CDR1 and CDR2: GTSNPN and SVGIG (reference sequence). The CDR3 sequence is CAWSEDINSPLHF. Here the CDR3 DNA reads TGTGCCTGGAGTGAGGACATTAATTCACCCCTCCACTTT.

This clonotype was counted between two and nine times. The J gene is TRBJ1-1, the V gene TRBV29-1; no clear D gene. Trimming shortened V by 3 bases and J by 0 bases, and 5 bases separated the two germline ends. This CDR3 region has 12 residues. The germline CDR1 and CDR2 sequences are SQVTM and ANQGSEA. The CDR3 loop reads CSVDGMNTEAFF. CDR3 in DNA: TGCAGCGTTGACGGAATGAACACTGAAGCTTTCTTT.

This clonotype was recorded a few times. The genes are TRBV5-1 and TRBJ2-7; D not resolved. The CDR3 covers 15 residues. CDR1 and CDR2 (germline): SGHRS, YFSETQ. The V end was cut by 4 bases, the J end by 3 bases, with 17 bases between. The chain's CDR3 is CASSPTRTAYYEQYF. CDR3 sequence (DNA): TGCGCCAGCAGCCCGACTCGGACGGCCTACTACGAGCAGTACTTC.

This clonotype has a count of ten or more. The V and J genes are TRBV11-2 and TRBJ2-7; tentative D call: TRBD2 (6 bases). This CDR3 spans 15 amino acids. With 3 bases removed from V and 6 bases from J, the gap between germline ends came to 18 bases. Germline-derived CDR1 and CDR2 are SGHAT and FQNNGV. DNA for the CDR3: TGTGCCAGCAGCTTCGACCTGTCGAGGGACTCCGAGCAGTACTTC. It encodes CASSFDLSRDSEQYF.

This chain joins TRBV20-1 and TRBJ2-7; D is possibly TRBD1 (6 bases). Trimming took off 6 bases at V and 0 bases at J, with 15 bases between the two ends. Per the germline V gene, CDR1 is DFQATT and CDR2 is SNEGSKA (reference sequence). The length of the CDR3 is 14 residues. CDR3 sequence reads: CSAPDTGYSYEQYF. CDR3 nucleotide sequence: TGCAGTGCACCCGACACAGGGTACTCCTACGAGCAGTACTTC.

This clonotype was counted at least ten times. The V and J genes are TRBV3-1 and TRBJ2-1, with D possibly being TRBD2 (6 bases). With 2 bases removed from V and 7 bases from J, the gap between germline ends came to 9 bases. Germline values: CDR1 LGHDT, CDR2 YNNKEL (reference sequence). The CDR3 sequence is 13 residues long. CDR3 coding DNA: TGTGCCAGCAGCCAATCAGGGAGGAATGAGCAGTTCTTC. It translates to CASSQSGRNEQFF.

Comments on this clonotype: A much more abundant neighbour one base away suggests this may be a read error. The chain recombines TRBV24-1 with TRBJ2-3; 10 nucleotides match TRBD2. J gave up 6 bases and V 8 bases, and 10 bases lay outside the gene matches. The germline gives CDR1 KGHDR, CDR2 SFDVKD. The CDR3 has 15 residues. The chain's CDR3 is CATNELAGGRDTQYF. CDR3 nucleotides: TGTGCCACCAATGAGTTAGCGGGAGGCCGGGATACGCAGTATTTT.

This clonotype showed up many times. The V and J genes are TRBV6-2 or TRBV6-3 and TRBJ1-5; D remains ambiguous. CDR3 length equals 12 residues. CDR1 and CDR2 from the germline V gene are MNHEY and SVGEGT. V lost 6 bases and J 4 bases, leaving 7 bases between the germline ends. CDR3 sequence (DNA): TGTGCCAGCAGCAAAAGGAATCAGCCCCAGCATTTT. Residues: CASSKRNQPQHF.

This clonotype was recorded at least ten times. The V gene is TRBV6-5, the J gene TRBJ2-7; 12 bases line up with TRBD2. The CDR3 length is 15 residues. Germline-derived CDR1 and CDR2 are MNHEY and SVGAGI. V was clipped by 6 bases and J by 3 bases; unmatched bases: 6. DNA for the CDR3: TGTGCCAGCAGCGGGTCTAGCGGGAGGGTCTACGAGCAGTACTTC. This translates into CASSGSSGRVYEQYF.

By share, this clonotype counts as medium-sized. The chain couples TRBV7-8 to TRBJ2-3; maybe TRBD2 (6 bases). This CDR3 region has 18 residues. V lost 2 bases and J 8 bases, leaving 26 bases between the germline ends. The germline CDR1 and CDR2 sequences are SGHVS and FQNEAQ. CDR3 in amino acids: CASSLFIAGDSPLGTQYF. DNA of the CDR3: TGTGCCAGCAGCTTATTTATTGCTGGGGACTCCCCCCTGGGTACGCAGTATTTT.

This clonotype is medium-sized (0.01 to 0.1%). The chain uses TRBV11-2 and TRBJ2-1; 10 bases agree with TRBD1. The trim removed 4 bases at V and 4 bases at J, leaving 7 bases unmatched. The germline V gene encodes CDR1 SGHAT and CDR2 FQNNGV. This CDR3 is 16 amino acids long. This CDR3 is CASSSRTGGSYNEQFF. The CDR3 bases are TGTGCCAGCAGCTCACGGACAGGGGGGTCGTACAATGAGCAGTTCTTC. Supplemented by reference TRBV11-2 and TRBJ2-1, the full variable domain reads EAGVAQSPRYKIIEKRQSVAFWCNPISGHATLYWYQQILGQGPKLLIQFQNNGVVDDSQLPKDRFSAERLKGVDSTLKIQPAKLEDSAVYLCASSSRTGGSYNEQFFGPGTRLTVL.

This clonotype was detected many times. V and J are TRBV28 and TRBJ2-4; 7 bases line up with TRBD1. CDR1 is MDHEN and CDR2 is SYDVKM in the germline V gene. J lost 0 bases, V lost 5 bases, and 4 bases had no gene match. The CDR3 is made up of 15 amino acids. The CDR3 region is CASSTQGLAKNIQYF. The CDR3 coding sequence is TGTGCCAGCAGTACACAGGGGCTAGCCAAAAACATTCAGTACTTC.